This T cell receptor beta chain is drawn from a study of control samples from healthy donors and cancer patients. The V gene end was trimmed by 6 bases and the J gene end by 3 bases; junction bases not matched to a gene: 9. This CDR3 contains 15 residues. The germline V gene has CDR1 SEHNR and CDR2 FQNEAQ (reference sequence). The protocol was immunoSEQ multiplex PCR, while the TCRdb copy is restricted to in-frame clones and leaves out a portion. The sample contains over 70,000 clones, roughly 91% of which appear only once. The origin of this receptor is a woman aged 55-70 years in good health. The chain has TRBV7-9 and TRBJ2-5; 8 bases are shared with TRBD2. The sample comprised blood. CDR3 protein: CASSGLGRAKETQYF. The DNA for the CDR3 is TGTGCCAGCAGTGGACTCGGGAGGGCCAAAGAGACCCAGTACTTC.